This T cell receptor beta chain was captured in a study of blood T cell repertoires in COVID-19 (dated by TCRdb to the early 2020s). About the study as a whole: Samples from collaborators originated in the United States, Italy and Spain and spanned both the acute and convalescent phases of COVID-19. The prospective study material was composed of cDNA or gDNA derived from T cells, B-cell-depleted T cells, or PBMCs. Deeply sampled blood TCRbeta repertoires from subjects exposed to, actively infected with, or recovered from COVID-19 were included in the dataset. The repertoires were released in a freely available public database intended as a resource for research on the immune response to SARS-CoV-2. Samples came from the ongoing ImmuneRACE study (first 160 participants) plus 1,254 subjects from 6 global collaborators. Nearly every sample came with metadata listing a de-identified subject ID, COVID-19 status, age in years and sex. Where HLA class I and class II types were available, the types were taken from metadata supplied by the sample provider, not from assay-based typing.

Study-wide conclusions, independent of this receptor: The amount of clinical and demographic metadata varied by source and participant and was provided uncurated.

A word on this clone: There is no known antigen for this receptor. Base qualities were left out, and no much larger clone turns up one base away.

Samples from volunteer blood donors who had recovered from COVID-19 were contributed by a second Seattle source. Whole blood was collected in K2EDTA tubes by collaborating institutions according to the institutions' own protocols. For TCRbeta analysis, collaborators shipped samples as frozen whole blood, isolated PBMCs, or DNA extracted from either of those sample types. TCRbeta CDR3 regions were amplified from genomic DNA using the immunoSEQ Assay, a bias-controlled multiplex PCR. As for the original processing: The number of nucleated cells in each sample was estimated from the amplification of reference gene primers within the assay. To quantify the absolute abundance of each unique TCRbeta CDR3 rearrangement, sequence reads were collapsed and filtered. For each sample, productive Simpson clonality was calculated by taking the square root of Simpson's diversity index across productive rearrangements. TCRdb mirrors the immuneACCESS table, restricted to in-frame sequences. Some clones are absent from its copies; in checked studies, under half trace to an unresolved V gene, and the reason for the others is unknown. That table is the source of V, J and clone size, and D and trimming were worked out from the DNA. The sample contains a few hundred thousand clones, 70% to 90% of them found a single time. The top ten constitute about 5% of the sample.

The CDR3 covers 14 residues, taking in both the cysteine and the phenylalanine. CDR3 DNA only is kept here, 42 bases in frame from base 1. The germline V gene (reference sequence) provides CDR1 SEHNR and CDR2 FQNEAQ. The germline ends are 12 bases apart after V is trimmed by 8 bases and J by 0 bases. The sequence was obtained from a man aged 60 to 75 who had recovered from COVID-19. The receptor chain draws on TRBV7-9 and TRBJ2-3; no D gene is confidently identified. Sequenced: peripheral blood. The nucleotide sequence reads TGTGCCAGCCTCCTTAGAGGTAGCACAGATACGCAGTATTTT. It translates to CASLLRGSTDTQYF.